A single T cell receptor (beta chain) is shown here with its context. The target antigen is unknown. This entry comes from a study of vaccination effects on CD4 cells after COVID-19. Turning to the study itself: Following the second dose by a median of 72 days, the post-vaccine samples were obtained.

Sequencing was performed with immunoSEQ multiplex PCR; in TCRdb, only in-frame clones are kept and a portion is missing. The sample contains roughly 70,000 clones, just under 75% of which appear only once. ViraFEST used viral peptide pools to expand antigen-specific CD4+ T cells before sequencing. Following 10 days of culture, CD4+ T cells were isolated. The cohort was immunized with two doses of either the BNT162b2 or mRNA-1273 vaccine. Two million PBMC were placed in each well, which was supplemented with 8.5 to 10 IU/ml IL-2 and about 10 ug/ml peptides. V was pared by 4 bases and J by 6 bases, with 26 bases between. Germline V CDR1 and CDR2: SGHRS, YFSETQ. The CDR3 has 18 amino acids.

This receptor was identified in a human donor who received a COVID-19 vaccine. The chain combines TRBV5-1 with TRBJ2-1; a possible D gene is TRBD2 (6 bases). The specimen comprised CD4+ T cells from PBMCs cultured with HCoV-229E spike peptides, sampled after COVID-19 vaccination. This CDR3 is CASSQRPPGTSGGNEQFF. DNA for the CDR3: TGCGCCAGCAGCCAACGACCCCCGGGAACCTCCGGGGGCAATGAGCAGTTCTTC.